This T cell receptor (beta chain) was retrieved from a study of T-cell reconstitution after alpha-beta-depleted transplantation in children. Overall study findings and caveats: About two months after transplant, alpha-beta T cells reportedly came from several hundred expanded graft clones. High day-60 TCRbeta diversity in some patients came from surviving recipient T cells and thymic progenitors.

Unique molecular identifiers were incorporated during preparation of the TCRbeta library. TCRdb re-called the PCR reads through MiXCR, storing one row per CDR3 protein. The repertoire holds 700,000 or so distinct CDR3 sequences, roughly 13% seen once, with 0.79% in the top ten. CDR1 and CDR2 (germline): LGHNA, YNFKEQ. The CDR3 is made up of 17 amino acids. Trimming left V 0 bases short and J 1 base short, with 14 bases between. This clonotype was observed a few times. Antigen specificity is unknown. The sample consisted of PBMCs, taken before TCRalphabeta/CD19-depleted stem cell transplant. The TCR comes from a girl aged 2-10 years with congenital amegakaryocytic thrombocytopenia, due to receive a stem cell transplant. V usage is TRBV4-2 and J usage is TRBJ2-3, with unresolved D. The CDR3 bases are TGTGCCAGCAGCCAAGATTCGGTCAAAGTGGGCACAGATACGCAGTATTTT. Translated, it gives CASSQDSVKVGTDTQYF.